This entry describes one T cell receptor beta chain. What it binds is not known. The CDR3 consists of 14 residues. Trimming cost V 6 bases and J 6 bases; bases outside gene matches: 4. This sample was included in a study of T-cell memory formation after mild COVID-19. Study at large: TCR clusters largely stayed donor specific.

Regarding the study as a whole: Researchers report contracting CD4+ clones mostly in CM and EM, with CD8+ clones in EMRA.

TCR alpha and TCR beta cDNA libraries carrying sample barcodes and UMIs came from 5'RACE with constant-segment primers. TCRdb analysed the 5' RACE reads with MiXCR anew, one entry per CDR3 protein. The sample carries under 150,000 distinct CDR3 sequences, about 20% recorded once. The specimen sequenced was PBMCs or a T cell subset sorted from them (not recorded which). The sequence came from a man younger than 35 who had mild COVID-19 (a few samples of this study predate the infection). Cell type and time point are not known. The chain carries TRBV12-3 or TRBV12-4 and TRBJ1-5; 11 positions agree with TRBD1. The CDR3 region has the DNA TGTGCCAGCAGGGGGACAGGGGGGAGTCAGCCCCAGCATTTT. Encoded protein: CASRGTGGSQPQHF.